This T cell receptor beta chain stems from a study of blood T cell repertoires in COVID-19. Study at large: Sites across the United States, Italy and Spain contributed samples from acute and convalescent COVID-19. The cDNA or gDNA used as material had been derived from T cells, B-cell-depleted T cells, or PBMCs.

Under the authors' procedure: Reference gene primer amplification in the assay estimated nucleated cell counts. Repertoires were generated with immunoSEQ multiplex PCR, while TCRdb's copy carries only in-frame clones and drops some. V and J calls and clone size follow that table, whereas D and trimming were derived from the DNA. In the table there are around 100,000 clones, 85% of which are singletons. V shed 1 base and J shed 1 base, with 13 bases lying between them. CDR3 length: 16 amino acids. Germline loops: CDR1 LGHNA, CDR2 YSLEER. This TCR came from a human donor in a cohort sampled during active COVID-19. Sequencing input: peripheral blood. The V and J genes are TRBV4-3 and TRBJ1-1; the D gene is possibly TRBD1 (5 bases). CDR3 sequence (DNA): TGCGCCAGCAGCCAAGCTTTAGGGGCCGGGAACACTGAAGCTTTCTTT. It encodes CASSQALGAGNTEAFF.